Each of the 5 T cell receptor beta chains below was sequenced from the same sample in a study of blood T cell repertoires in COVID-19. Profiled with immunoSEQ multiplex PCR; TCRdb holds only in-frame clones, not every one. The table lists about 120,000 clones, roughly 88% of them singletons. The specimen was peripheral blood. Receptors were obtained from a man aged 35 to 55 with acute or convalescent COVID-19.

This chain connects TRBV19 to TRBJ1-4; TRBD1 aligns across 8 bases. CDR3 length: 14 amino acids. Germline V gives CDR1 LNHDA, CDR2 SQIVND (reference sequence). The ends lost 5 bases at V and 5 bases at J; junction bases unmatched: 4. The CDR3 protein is CASSSRTGNEKLFF. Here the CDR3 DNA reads TGTGCCAGTAGTTCCCGGACAGGGAATGAAAAACTGTTTTTT.

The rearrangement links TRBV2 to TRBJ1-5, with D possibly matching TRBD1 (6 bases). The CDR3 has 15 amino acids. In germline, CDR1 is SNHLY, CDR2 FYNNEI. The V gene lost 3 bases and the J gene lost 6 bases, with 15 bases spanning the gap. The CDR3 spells CASSDIIRGGQPQHF. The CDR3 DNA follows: TGTGCCAGCAGTGACATTATCAGGGGTGGTCAGCCCCAGCATTTT.

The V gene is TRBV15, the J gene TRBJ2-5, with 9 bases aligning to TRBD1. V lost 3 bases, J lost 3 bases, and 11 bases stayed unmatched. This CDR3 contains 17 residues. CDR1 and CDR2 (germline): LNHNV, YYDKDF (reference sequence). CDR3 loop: CATSRSRGTGSEETQYF. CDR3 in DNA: TGTGCCACCAGCAGGAGTCGCGGGACAGGGTCCGAAGAGACCCAGTACTTC.

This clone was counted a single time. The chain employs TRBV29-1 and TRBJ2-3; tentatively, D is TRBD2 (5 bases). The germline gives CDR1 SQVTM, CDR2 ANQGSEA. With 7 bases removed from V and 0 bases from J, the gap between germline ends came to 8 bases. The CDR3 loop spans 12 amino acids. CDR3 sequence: CSGRTSTDTQYF. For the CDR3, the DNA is TGCAGCGGTCGGACTAGCACAGATACGCAGTATTTT.

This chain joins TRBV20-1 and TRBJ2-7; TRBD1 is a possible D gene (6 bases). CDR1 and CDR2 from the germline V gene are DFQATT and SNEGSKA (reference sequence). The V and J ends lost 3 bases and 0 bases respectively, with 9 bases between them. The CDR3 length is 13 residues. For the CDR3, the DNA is TGCAGTGCTAGTAACAGGGACTCCTACGAGCAGTACTTC. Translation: CSASNRDSYEQYF.